A single sample gave rise to the 28 T cell receptor beta chains below, sequenced in a study of T cells in Graves' hyperthyroidism and ophthalmopathy. Researchers took RNA transcripts and amplified the TCR beta CDR3 regions from them. Initially, a first-round RT-PCR of the TCR CDR3 employed the HTBI primer set. In TCRdb, the multiplex PCR reads were re-called with MiXCR into one record per CDR3 protein. Of about 350,000 distinct CDR3 sequences listed, roughly 18% were seen once; the top ten hold 15%. The specimen sequenced was blood. The receptors derive from a woman between 40 and 50 years old with Graves' ophthalmopathy.

This chain links TRBV6-5 with TRBJ1-3, with unresolved D. Germline V gene data show CDR1 as MNHEY and CDR2 as SVGAGI. V was clipped by 1 base and J by 7 bases, with 14 bases between them. The length of the CDR3 is 15 residues. DNA for the CDR3: TGTGCCAGCAGTTACTGGGTAGGGCGCGAGAACACCATATATTTT. Its translation: CASSYWVGRENTIYF.

This clonotype was seen at least ten times. The genes are TRBV27 and TRBJ2-6, with no clear D. The CDR3 is 15 amino acids. The germline gives CDR1 MNHEY, CDR2 SMNVEV (reference sequence). With 0 bases removed from V and 0 bases from J, the gap between germline ends came to 3 bases. The CDR3 region has the DNA TGTGCCAGCAGTTTATCGTCCTCTGGGGCCAACGTCCTGACTTTC. It codes for CASSLSSSGANVLTF.

There are many counts of this clonotype. The rearrangement links TRBV15 to TRBJ2-7, with D tentatively TRBD1 (6 bases). Germline V gene data show CDR1 as LNHNV and CDR2 as YYDKDF (reference sequence). With 0 bases removed from V and 5 bases from J, the gap between germline ends came to 17 bases. This CDR3 is 16 amino acids long. The CDR3 here is CATSRDQGQSSHEQYF. CDR3 DNA: TGTGCCACCAGCAGAGATCAAGGACAGTCAAGCCACGAGCAGTACTTC.

This clonotype was counted ten times or more. The rearrangement uses TRBV6-5 and TRBJ1-1, with D unclear. The germline gives CDR1 MNHEY, CDR2 SVGAGI. The CDR3 contains 13 residues. V lost 7 bases and J lost 7, with 16 bases in between. For the CDR3, the DNA is TGTGCCAGCATTAGAGGTAAATGGGTTGAAGCTTTCTTT. This translates into CASIRGKWVEAFF.

The V and J genes are TRBV6-2 or TRBV6-3 and TRBJ2-7, with D maybe TRBD2 (5 bases). The CDR3 sequence is 15 residues long. V was trimmed by 5 bases and J by 4 bases, leaving 18 bases between them. Germline CDR1 reads MNHEY; CDR2 reads SVGEGT. The CDR3 protein is CASSLRGSSPYEQYF. CDR3 bases: TGTGCCAGCAGTCTCAGAGGTTCTAGCCCTTACGAGCAGTACTTC.

The table lists this clonotype with a few counts. This rearrangement joins TRBV28 to TRBJ1-6, with D unresolved. The CDR3 is 12 residues long. Trimming removed 2 bases from V and 11 bases from J, with 7 bases in between. Germline assignment: CDR1 MDHEN and CDR2 SYDVKM. The chain's CDR3 is CASSLIAAPLHF. In nucleotides, the CDR3 is TGTGCCAGCAGTTTAATAGCCGCACCCCTCCACTTT.

The gene calls are TRBV6-5 and TRBJ2-5; TRBD2 aligns across 8 bases. The V and J ends lost 3 bases and 4 bases, in that order; junction bases with no gene match: 7. Germline loops: CDR1 MNHEY, CDR2 SVGAGI. The CDR3 spans 15 residues. The CDR3 region is CASSYASGGGETQYF. CDR3 bases: TGTGCCAGCAGTTATGCGAGCGGGGGCGGAGAGACCCAGTACTTC.

This clonotype occurred a few times. The chain is built from TRBV27 and TRBJ1-3, with D perhaps matching TRBD1 (5 bases). CDR3 size: 16 residues. CDR1 and CDR2 (germline): MNHEY, SMNVEV (reference sequence). Trimming took off 11 bases at V and 0 bases at J, with 20 bases between the two ends. CDR3 in DNA: TGTGCCCCCCGGGAGAGACAGCTTCACTCTGGAAACACCATATATTTT. It is translated as CAPRERQLHSGNTIYF.

This clonotype was seen repeatedly, ten times or more. The rearrangement uses TRBV28 and TRBJ2-4, with D hard to call. CDR1 is MDHEN and CDR2 is SYDVKM in the germline V gene. V was trimmed by 5 bases and J by 0 bases, leaving 11 bases between them. There are 15 residues in the CDR3. The CDR3 DNA reads as TGTGCCAGCAGTACCCAGCTGATAGCCAAAAACATTCAGTACTTC. It yields the protein CASSTQLIAKNIQYF. The variable domain in full, completed from reference TRBV28 and TRBJ2-4, reads DVKVTQSSRYLVKRTGEKVFLECVQDMDHENMFWYRQDPGLGLRLIYFSYDVKMKEKGDIPEGYSVSREKKERFSLILESASTNQTSMYLCASSTQLIAKNIQYFGAGTRLSVL.

This clonotype has a count of ten or more. V and J are TRBV30 and TRBJ1-2; TRBD1 matches 11 bases. With 4 bases clipped from V and 7 bases from J, the junction kept 8 bases outside the gene matches. Per germline, CDR1 GTSNPN and CDR2 SVGIG (reference sequence). CDR3 length equals 14 residues. The CDR3 DNA sequence: TGTGCCTGGAAAATTACCGGGACAGGGGGTGGCTACACCTTC. Translating it yields CAWKITGTGGGYTF. Full variable domain (outside the CDR3, taken from reference TRBV30 and TRBJ1-2): SQTIHQWPATLVQPVGSPLSLECTVEGTSNPNLYWYRQAAGRGLQLLFYSVGIGQISSEVPQNLSASRPQDRQFILSSKKLLLSDSGFYLCAWKITGTGGGYTFGSGTRLTVV.

This clonotype occurred many times. The J gene is TRBJ2-5, the V gene TRBV28, with D possibly matching TRBD2 (6 bases). The CDR3 loop spans 14 amino acids. The germline CDR1 and CDR2 sequences are MDHEN and SYDVKM. Trimming removed 7 bases at V and 13 bases at J, with 25 bases between. This CDR3 reads CASTNTGTARVRYF. The CDR3, as DNA: TGTGCCAGCACCAACACCGGGACTGCAAGAGTTAGGTACTTC.

The sample holds many counts of this clonotype. The rearrangement links TRBV5-1 to TRBJ1-1, with D possibly TRBD1 on 5 matching bases. V was trimmed by 0 bases and J by 7 bases, leaving 16 bases between them. CDR3 length: 15 amino acids. Germline CDR1 is SGHRS and CDR2 is YFSETQ. Here the CDR3 DNA reads TGCGCCAGCAGCTTGGAATTCGTGAGGGGCTTTGAAGCTTTCTTT. It encodes CASSLEFVRGFEAFF.

In its sample, this clonotype was seen a few times. This chain uses TRBV20-1 with TRBJ2-5, with D tentatively TRBD1 or TRBD2 (5 bases each). There are 14 residues in the CDR3. CDR1 is DFQATT and CDR2 is SNEGSKA in the germline V gene (reference sequence). Trimming pared 3 bases from V and 1 base from J, leaving 12 bases between. This CDR3 is CSASRGDVQETQYF. In DNA, the CDR3 is TGCAGTGCTAGCCGTGGGGACGTCCAAGAGACCCAGTACTTC.

This clonotype was found many times. The chain recombines TRBV15 with TRBJ2-7; the D call may be TRBD1 or TRBD2 (5 bases each). Germline CDR1 LNHNV, CDR2 YYDKDF (reference sequence). V was cut by 5 bases and J by 3 bases, with 17 bases left in between. The CDR3 extends over 15 amino acids. CDR3 residues: CATSGRDGGVYEQYF. DNA for the CDR3: TGTGCCACCAGCGGCCGGGACGGAGGAGTCTACGAGCAGTACTTC. Complete variable domain (other parts from reference TRBV15 and TRBJ2-7): DAMVIQNPRYQVTQFGKPVTLSCSQTLNHNVMYWYQQKSSQAPKLLFHYYDKDFNNEADTPDNFQSRRPNTSFCFLDIRSPGLGDTAMYLCATSGRDGGVYEQYFGPGTRLTVT.

Many counts were recorded for this clonotype. This rearrangement joins TRBV7-9 to TRBJ1-1; the D gene is possibly TRBD1 (6 bases). Germline V CDR1 and CDR2: SEHNR, FQNEAQ (reference sequence). V lost 1 base and J lost 6, with 12 bases in between. The CDR3 runs 14 residues. The CDR3 nucleotides are TGTGCCAGCAGCTTAGAATCAAAGGGGGCTGAAGCTTTCTTT. Encoded protein: CASSLESKGAEAFF.

This clonotype was seen repeatedly, ten times or more. The chain combines TRBV12-3 or TRBV12-4 with TRBJ2-7; D is uncertain. The CDR3 totals 13 residues. Between the trimmed V and J ends, which lost 3 bases and 2 bases, there was a span of 8 bases. The CDR3 DNA sequence: TGTGCCAGCAGTTTTGCCTCCGCCTACGAGCAGTACTTC. Translation gives CASSFASAYEQYF.

This clonotype was picked up many times. The J gene is TRBJ1-2, the V gene TRBV11-2; D not certain. Trimming removed 0 bases from V and 0 bases from J, with 8 bases in between. CDR3 length: 15 residues. The germline V gene encodes CDR1 SGHAT and CDR2 FQNNGV. CDR3 residues: CASSLDPRANYGYTF. CDR3 coding DNA: TGTGCCAGCAGCTTAGATCCGCGGGCTAACTATGGCTACACCTTC.

In this sample, this clonotype turned up many times. This sequence joins TRBV30 and TRBJ1-1; D not certain. The length of the CDR3 is 13 residues. Germline V gene sequence: CDR1 GTSNPN, CDR2 SVGIG (reference sequence). V lost 1 base, J lost 0 bases, and 6 bases lay in between. The CDR3 region is CAWSGDLNTEAFF. Written as DNA, the CDR3 is TGTGCCTGGAGTGGAGACCTGAACACTGAAGCTTTCTTT.

The chain couples TRBV6-2 or TRBV6-3 to TRBJ1-3; no clear D. The V and J ends lost 3 bases and 0 bases respectively, with 15 bases between them. Germline V CDR1 and CDR2: MNHEY, SVGEGT. This CDR3 has 17 residues. Here the CDR3 reads CASSYLLNRNSGNTIYF. The CDR3 DNA reads as TGTGCCAGCAGTTATCTCCTGAACAGAAACTCTGGAAACACCATATATTTT.

This clonotype was detected many times. V usage is TRBV19 and J usage is TRBJ2-5; possible D gene TRBD2, 5 bases. The CDR3 spans 12 residues. Trimming took 7 bases from V and 4 from J, leaving 10 bases between them. Germline V lookup: CDR1 LNHDA, CDR2 SQIVND (reference sequence). The CDR3 loop is CASIGGGETQYF. CDR3 nucleotides: TGTGCCAGTATCGGAGGCGGAGAGACCCAGTACTTC.

In its sample, this clonotype was seen many times. The junction shows a germline mismatch at one end, possibly a read error. V gene TRBV2 combines with J gene TRBJ2-2; D remains unclear. The CDR3 length is 13 residues. Germline CDR1 reads SNHLY; CDR2 reads FYNNEI. CDR3 in DNA: TGTGCCAGCAGTGAACACAGCACCGGAGAGCTGTTTTTT. Translating gives CASSEHSTGELFF.

This clonotype was picked up many times. This chain joins TRBV6-5 and TRBJ2-5; TRBD1 or TRBD2 may be the D gene (5 bases each). This CDR3 comprises 15 residues. V lost 3 bases and J 2 bases, leaving 13 bases between the germline ends. Germline loops: CDR1 MNHEY, CDR2 SVGAGI. The CDR3 DNA reads as TGTGCCAGCAGTTATTCAGGGACCAATCAAGAGACCCAGTACTTC. This translates into CASSYSGTNQETQYF.

Many counts were recorded for this clonotype. This chain uses TRBV12-3 or TRBV12-4 with TRBJ1-1; D is unclear. The V gene lost 3 bases and the J gene lost 7 bases, with 12 bases spanning the gap. The CDR3 covers 13 residues. The CDR3 bases are TGTGCCAGCAGTTTTAAGACGGTTGGTGAAGCTTTCTTT. This translates into CASSFKTVGEAFF.

This clonotype was seen many times. The rearrangement links TRBV28 to TRBJ1-5, with D possibly TRBD1 on 5 matching bases. Per the germline V gene, CDR1 is MDHEN and CDR2 is SYDVKM. This CDR3 comprises 13 residues. Trimming took 7 bases from V and 4 from J, leaving 11 bases between them. Here the CDR3 DNA reads TGTGCCAGCAAGGGACCGGTAAATCAGCCCCAGCATTTT. It translates to CASKGPVNQPQHF.

This clonotype was picked up many times. The rearrangement links TRBV10-1 to TRBJ2-2; D gene unclear. V was shortened by 4 bases and J by 6 bases, with 6 bases between the two germline ends. The CDR3 covers 12 residues. CDR1 is WNHNN, CDR2 SYGVQD, per germline (reference sequence). CDR3 sequence reads: CASSGRPGELFF. In DNA form, the CDR3 reads TGCGCCAGCAGTGGTAGACCCGGGGAGCTGTTTTTT.

This clonotype was seen repeatedly, ten times or more. This chain connects TRBV29-1 to TRBJ1-1, with TRBD1 as a possible D gene (6 bases). V was shortened by 2 bases and J by 4 bases, with 11 bases between the two germline ends. The CDR3 contains 13 residues. Per the germline V gene, CDR1 is SQVTM and CDR2 is ANQGSEA. The CDR3 nucleotides read TGCAGCGTTGAAAGGGGAGGGGGCACTGAAGCTTTCTTT. It is translated as CSVERGGGTEAFF.

There are many counts of this clonotype. The chain links TRBV11-1 to TRBJ2-7; 10 nucleotides agree with TRBD1. Germline trimming cut 5 bases from V and 4 bases from J; bases unmatched to any gene: 8. Germline V gene sequence: CDR1 SGHAT, CDR2 FQDESV (reference sequence). The length of the CDR3 is 15 residues. Written as DNA, the CDR3 is TGTGCCAGCAGCAGATCCGGGACAGGGGTGTACGAGCAGTACTTC. Its translation: CASSRSGTGVYEQYF.

There are many counts of this clonotype. This chain uses TRBV2 with TRBJ2-7; no definite D call. CDR1 is SNHLY, CDR2 FYNNEI, per germline. This CDR3 comprises 12 residues. The germline V and J ends were trimmed by 4 bases and 2 bases, with 6 bases remaining between them. The CDR3 sequence is CASSVGPYEQYF. The CDR3, as DNA: TGTGCCAGCAGTGTCGGCCCCTACGAGCAGTACTTC. The full variable domain, with the rest looked up from reference TRBV2 and TRBJ2-7, is EPEVTQTPSHQVTQMGQEVILRCVPISNHLYFYWYRQILGQKVEFLVSFYNNEISEKSEIFDDQFSVERPDGSNFTLKIRSTKLEDSAMYFCASSVGPYEQYFGPGTRLTVT.